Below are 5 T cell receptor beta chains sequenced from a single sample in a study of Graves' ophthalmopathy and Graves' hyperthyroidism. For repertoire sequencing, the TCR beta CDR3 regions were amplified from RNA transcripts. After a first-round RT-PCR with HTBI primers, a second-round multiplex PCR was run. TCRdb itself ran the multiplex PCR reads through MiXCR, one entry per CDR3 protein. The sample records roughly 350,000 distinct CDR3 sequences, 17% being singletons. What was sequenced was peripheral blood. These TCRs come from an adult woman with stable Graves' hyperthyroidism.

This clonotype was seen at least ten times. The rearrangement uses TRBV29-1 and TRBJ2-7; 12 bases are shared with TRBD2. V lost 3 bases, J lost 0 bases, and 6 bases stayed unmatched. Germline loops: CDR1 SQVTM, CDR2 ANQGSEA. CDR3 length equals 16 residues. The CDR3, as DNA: TGCAGCGTTGATCCAGGACTAGCGGGATCCTCCTACGAGCAGTACTTC. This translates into CSVDPGLAGSSYEQYF.

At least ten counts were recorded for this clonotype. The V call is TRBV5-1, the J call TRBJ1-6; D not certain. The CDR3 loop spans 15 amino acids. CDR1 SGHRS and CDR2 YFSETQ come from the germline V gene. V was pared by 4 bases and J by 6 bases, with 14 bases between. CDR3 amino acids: CASSPREEGNSPLHF. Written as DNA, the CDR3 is TGCGCCAGCAGCCCGCGAGAAGAGGGTAATTCACCCCTCCACTTT. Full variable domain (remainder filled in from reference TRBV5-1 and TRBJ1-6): KAGVTQTPRYLIKTRGQQVTLSCSPISGHRSVSWYQQTPGQGLQFLFEYFSETQRNKGNFPGRFSGRQFSNSRSEMNVSTLELGDSALYLCASSPREEGNSPLHFGNGTRLTVT.

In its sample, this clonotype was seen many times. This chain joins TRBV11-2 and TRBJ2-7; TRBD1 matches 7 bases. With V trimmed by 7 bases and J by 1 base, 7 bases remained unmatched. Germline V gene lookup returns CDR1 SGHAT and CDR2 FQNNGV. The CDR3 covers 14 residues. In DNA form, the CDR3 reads TGTGCCAGCACCAAGGGGGCGGAGTCCTACGAGCAGTACTTC. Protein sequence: CASTKGAESYEQYF.

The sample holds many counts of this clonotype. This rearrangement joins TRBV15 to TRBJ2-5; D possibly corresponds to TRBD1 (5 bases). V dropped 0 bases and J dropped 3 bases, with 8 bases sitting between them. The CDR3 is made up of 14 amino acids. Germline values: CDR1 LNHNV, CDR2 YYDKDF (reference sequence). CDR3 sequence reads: CATSRDGAEETQYF. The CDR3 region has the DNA TGTGCCACCAGCAGAGATGGGGCAGAAGAGACCCAGTACTTC.

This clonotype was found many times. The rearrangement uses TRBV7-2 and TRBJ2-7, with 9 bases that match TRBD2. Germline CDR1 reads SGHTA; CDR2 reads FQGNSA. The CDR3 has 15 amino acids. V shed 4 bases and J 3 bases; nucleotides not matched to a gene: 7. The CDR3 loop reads CASSSTTSGRYEQYF. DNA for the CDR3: TGTGCCAGCAGCTCTACGACTAGCGGCCGCTACGAGCAGTACTTC.